One sample yielded the 15 T cell receptor beta chains listed below, sequenced in a study of T cells in Graves' hyperthyroidism and ophthalmopathy. RNA transcripts gave rise to amplified TCR beta CDR3 regions. A set of HTBI primers served as the primers for a first-round RT-PCR of the TCR CDR3. One entry per CDR3 protein results from TCRdb running MiXCR on the multiplex PCR reads. The table lists 690,000 or so distinct CDR3 sequences, approximately 19% of them singletons. Material: blood. The receptors originated from a woman between 45 and 60 years old with Graves' hyperthyroidism that later progressed to Graves' ophthalmopathy.

This clonotype showed up many times. This chain links TRBV3-1 with TRBJ2-5; TRBD2 matches at 7 bases. The CDR3 runs to 14 residues. V was clipped by 3 bases and J by 1 base; unmatched bases: 2. Looked up from germline, CDR1 is LGHDT and CDR2 is YNNKEL (reference sequence). This CDR3 is CASSHGGTQETQYF. CDR3 DNA: TGTGCCAGCAGCCACGGGGGGACCCAAGAGACCCAGTACTTC.

V gene TRBV11-2 combines with J gene TRBJ1-5; TRBD1 might be the D (5 bases). The germline V gene encodes CDR1 SGHAT and CDR2 FQNNGV. Between the trimmed V and J ends, which lost 1 base and 7 bases, there was a span of 17 bases. CDR3 length equals 16 residues. CDR3 nucleotide sequence: TGTGCCAGCAGCTTAGGGGGCCAGTGGGGATCCCAGCCCCAGCATTTT. Encoded protein: CASSLGGQWGSQPQHF.

This clonotype was counted ten times or more. The gene calls are TRBV2 and TRBJ1-4; D is ambiguous. Germline-derived CDR1 and CDR2 are SNHLY and FYNNEI. This CDR3 contains 15 residues. V gave up 4 bases and J gave up 7 bases, with 16 bases separating them. Written as DNA, the CDR3 is TGTGCCAGCAGTGCCGGTGGGGTATTGAGTGAAAAACTGTTTTTT. It encodes CASSAGGVLSEKLFF.

This clonotype was observed once. The J gene is TRBJ1-6, the V gene TRBV6-1; 7 bases map to TRBD1. The germline V gene has CDR1 MNHNS and CDR2 SASEGT. The CDR3 contains 15 residues. With V trimmed by 0 bases and J by 5 bases, 1 base remained unmatched. As DNA, the CDR3 is TGTGCCAGCAGTGAAGCGGGGACAGATAATTCACCCCTCCACTTT. Translated: CASSEAGTDNSPLHF.

This chain uses TRBV7-2 with TRBJ1-5, with 8 bases fitting TRBD1. Germline-derived CDR1 and CDR2 are SGHTA and FQGNSA. J lost 5 bases, V lost 2 bases, and 11 bases had no gene match. This CDR3 is built from 17 residues. For the CDR3, the DNA is TGTGCCAGCAGCTTATCGGGCAGGGGGCGAGGGGATCAGCCCCAGCATTTT. It codes for CASSLSGRGRGDQPQHF.

There are a few counts of this clonotype. This chain links TRBV7-9 with TRBJ1-3; 9 nucleotides line up with TRBD1. The CDR3 sequence is 14 residues long. CDR1 is SEHNR, CDR2 FQNEAQ, per germline (reference sequence). V was clipped by 5 bases and J by 8 bases; unmatched bases: 7. The DNA for the CDR3 is TGTGCCAGCAGCACCACGGGACAGGGCTACACCATATATTTT. Translation: CASSTTGQGYTIYF.

This clonotype was picked up one time. The gene calls are TRBV6-1 and TRBJ1-2; perhaps TRBD1 as D (5 bases). Germline loops: CDR1 MNHNS, CDR2 SASEGT. The CDR3 has 13 amino acids. V was trimmed by 6 bases and J by 4 bases, leaving 12 bases between them. This chain's CDR3 is CASSKAGRYGYTF. CDR3 nucleotides: TGTGCCAGCAGCAAGGCAGGGCGCTATGGCTACACCTTC.

This clonotype was recorded at least ten times. The chain uses TRBV18 and TRBJ2-7; 7 positions agree with TRBD1. Germline V gives CDR1 KGHSH, CDR2 LQKENI. V was clipped by 0 bases and J by 0 bases; unmatched bases: 5. The CDR3 spans 16 residues. The CDR3 DNA sequence: TGTGCCAGCTCACCACCCGGGACAGAAAGCTCCTACGAGCAGTACTTC. Translation: CASSPPGTESSYEQYF.

This clonotype has more than one count but fewer than ten. The chain joins TRBV12-3 or TRBV12-4 to TRBJ1-6; D gene ambiguous. Trimming took off 6 bases at V and 3 bases at J, with 15 bases between the two ends. The CDR3 covers 16 residues. The CDR3 DNA follows: TGTGCCAGCAGAATGCCGGGGTCCCACTATAATTCACCCCTCCACTTT. Encoded protein: CASRMPGSHYNSPLHF.

The J gene is TRBJ1-3, the V gene TRBV6-1, with D possibly matching TRBD1 (5 bases). V dropped 5 bases and J dropped 0 bases, with 17 bases sitting between them. The V gene's germline CDR1 is MNHNS and CDR2 SASEGT. The CDR3 loop spans 17 amino acids. The CDR3 DNA reads as TGTGCCAGCAGTCGGCGGACACAAGCGGCCTCTGGAAACACCATATATTTT. Its protein is CASSRRTQAASGNTIYF.

The J gene is TRBJ2-1, the V gene TRBV3-1; 9 bases match TRBD1. Germline V gene lookup returns CDR1 LGHDT and CDR2 YNNKEL (reference sequence). V lost 5 bases, J lost 1 base, and 6 bases stayed unmatched. The CDR3 has 16 amino acids. The CDR3 protein is CASSKDRGISYNEQFF. The CDR3 DNA reads as TGTGCCAGCAGCAAGGACAGGGGAATATCCTACAATGAGCAGTTCTTC.

This clonotype was counted a few times. The chain links TRBV10-3 to TRBJ2-5; D perhaps matches TRBD1 (5 bases). Between the trimmed V and J ends, which lost 3 bases and 3 bases, there was a span of 5 bases. CDR3 length equals 12 residues. From germline, CDR1 is ENHRY and CDR2 SYGVKD. The CDR3 loop reads CAISDREETQYF. The DNA for the CDR3 is TGTGCCATCAGTGACAGGGAAGAGACCCAGTACTTC.

This clonotype occurred a few times. The rearrangement links TRBV5-4 to TRBJ1-4; no clear D gene. Germline CDR1 reads SGHNT; CDR2 reads YYREEE (reference sequence). This CDR3 spans 15 amino acids. Trimming cost V 4 bases and J 5 bases, with 15 bases left between them. The CDR3 sequence: CASSPARGENEKLFF. The CDR3 region has the DNA TGTGCCAGCAGCCCTGCTCGGGGAGAAAATGAAAAACTGTTTTTT.

Only one count was recorded for this clonotype. V is TRBV25-1 and J is TRBJ1-5; D is perhaps TRBD1 (5 bases). V lost 2 bases, J lost 8 bases, and 16 bases lay in between. The CDR3 is 15 amino acids. Germline V gene data show CDR1 as MGHDK and CDR2 as SYGVNS. CDR3 DNA sequence: TGTGCCAGCAGTGAAAGTGGGGGGTTCTTGGAGCCCCAGCATTTT. It codes for CASSESGGFLEPQHF.

In its sample, this clonotype was seen a few times. The chain joins TRBV4-1 to TRBJ1-2; D perhaps matches TRBD1 (6 bases). V was pared by 3 bases and J by 1 base, with 12 bases between. This CDR3 is built from 15 residues. The germline V gene has CDR1 MGHRA and CDR2 YSYEKL. The CDR3 is CASSQGDTRNYGYTF. Written as DNA, the CDR3 is TGCGCCAGCAGCCAGGGGGACACCCGTAACTATGGCTACACCTTC.